This T cell receptor (beta chain) emerged from a study of OX40 agonist ivuxolimab in advanced cancers. Study at large: Treatment of patients was with ivuxolimab, an agonistic anti-OX40 (CD134) antibody. Those enrolled were approximately 78% male, with a mean age of around 57 years and ages from roughly 20 to 90. Among those treated, three patients had partial responses, one with hepatocellular carcinoma and two with cutaneous melanoma.

Repertoires were generated with immunoSEQ multiplex PCR, while TCRdb's copy carries only in-frame clones and drops some. Among 65,000 to 80,000 clones listed, about 85% were seen once. This clone was observed a few times. Its matching antigen is unknown. V lost 6 bases and J 5 bases, leaving 22 bases between the germline ends. Germline CDR1 and CDR2: MNHNY and SVGAGI (reference sequence). This CDR3 region has 16 residues. General study findings and limits: Near-lowest levels of clonal expansion characterized partial responders at 0.1-3.0 mg/kg.

The chain carries TRBV6-6 and TRBJ2-5, with a tentative D call TRBD2 (7 bases). The TCR comes from an adult with an advanced solid tumor such as melanoma, head and neck, liver or kidney cancer. The sample here was CD4+ or CD8+ T cells sorted from blood, taken in a trial of the OX40 agonist ivuxolimab. In DNA form, the CDR3 reads TGTGCCAGCAGCGGCAGGGTGGGGGGGGCGCAGGAGACCCAGTACTTC. Amino acids: CASSGRVGGAQETQYF.